This note documents a single T cell receptor (beta chain) sequence. The data belong to a study of blood T cell repertoires in COVID-19. At the level of the study: Some COVID-19 samples were acute and others convalescent; all came from the United States, Italy and Spain. PBMCs, B-cell-depleted T cells, or T cells provided the cDNA or gDNA that made up the material.

Looked up from germline, CDR1 is LGHDT and CDR2 is YNNKEL (reference sequence). The V end lost 3 bases, the J end lost 5 bases, and 14 bases lay between the germline ends. This CDR3 spans 14 amino acids. Authors' methods: Reference gene primer amplification gave estimated nucleated cell counts. The protocol was immunoSEQ multiplex PCR, while the TCRdb copy is restricted to in-frame clones and leaves out a portion. That table gives V, J and clone size, and the DNA gave D and trimming. The sample lists some 140,000 clones; around three quarters were seen once. Sequenced sample: peripheral blood. The sequence derives from a human donor in a cohort sampled during active COVID-19. The chain carries TRBV3-1 (or the pseudogene TRBV3-2) and TRBJ2-7; the D is unclear. CDR3 region: CASSQIYNQDEQYF. CDR3 DNA: TGTGCCAGCAGCCAGATATACAATCAGGACGAGCAGTACTTC.